These T cell receptor beta chains were read from a single sample in a study of T cells in Graves' hyperthyroidism and ophthalmopathy. TCRdb used MiXCR to reprocess the multiplex PCR reads, holding one entry per CDR3 protein. The table includes over 120,000 distinct CDR3 sequences, about 20% detected once. The sequencing sample was made of blood. These receptors originate from a woman aged 45-65 years with Graves' hyperthyroidism that later progressed to Graves' ophthalmopathy. Both conserved end residues are part of each CDR3. A D gene is named only where the DNA matches it firmly. Clone size is not always given. Where it is, it says once, few, many or a class for expanded clones.

TRBD2,NA,TRBJ2-1,TRBV6-1,CASSRAGGRRNEQFF,TGTGCCAGCAGCCGAGCTGGCGGGAGGAGGAATGAGCAGTTCTTC
NA,few,TRBJ2-2,TRBV28,CASRGRPPNTGELFF,TGTGCCAGCAGGGGCCGGCCGCCTAACACCGGGGAGCTGTTTTTT
NA,many,TRBJ2-5,TRBV28,CASLYRKGGGETQYF,TGTGCCAGCCTCTATAGGAAGGGAGGTGGAGAGACCCAGTACTTC
NA,NA,TRBJ1-6,TRBV27,CASSQDGIRGHSPLHF,TGTGCCAGCAGCCAAGACGGAATACGGGGCCATTCACCCCTCCACTTT
TRBD1,many,TRBJ2-2,TRBV2,CARRDSLSGELFF,TGTGCCAGAAGGGACAGCCTTTCCGGGGAGCTGTTTTTT
TRBD1,few,TRBJ2-2,TRBV20-1,CSATQGANTGELFF,TGCAGTGCGACTCAGGGGGCGAACACCGGGGAGCTGTTTTTT
NA,few,TRBJ1-1,TRBV19,CASSRNRGGTLMNTEAFF,TGTGCCAGTAGTCGGAATAGGGGTGGAACGTTGATGAACACTGAAGCTTTCTTT
NA,NA,TRBJ1-6,TRBV20-1,CSARDRQASSYNSPLHF,TGCAGTGCTAGAGATAGGCAGGCGAGCTCCTATAATTCACCCCTCCACTTT
NA,many,TRBJ2-7,TRBV20-1,CSAGRLSSYEQYF,TGCAGTGCTGGACGACTGAGCTCCTACGAGCAGTACTTC
TRBD1,many,TRBJ1-5,TRBV12-3/TRBV12-4,CASSPGTGRQPQHF,TGTGCCAGCAGCCCTGGGACAGGCCGCCAGCCCCAGCATTTT
TRBD2,NA,TRBJ2-3,TRBV10-3,CAISSRGGRLTDTQYF,TGTGCCATCAGCTCCCGGGGGGGGCGGCTCACAGATACGCAGTATTTT
NA,few,TRBJ2-1,TRBV20-1,CSAAPGGTSYNEQFF,TGCAGTGCCGCCCCCGGGGGAACCTCCTACAATGAGCAGTTCTTC
NA,few,TRBJ1-6,TRBV12-3/TRBV12-4,CASTPNEYSSPLHF,TGTGCCAGCACCCCCAACGAATACAGTTCACCCCTCCACTTT
NA,NA,TRBJ2-6,TRBV9,CASSAQGTGANVLTF,TGTGCCAGCAGCGCACAGGGAACTGGGGCCAACGTCCTGACTTTC
NA,NA,TRBJ1-1,TRBV19,CASSMGAGDTEAFF,TGTGCCAGTAGTATGGGGGCAGGGGATACTGAAGCTTTCTTT
NA,many,TRBJ2-5,TRBV28,CASSLRVSGLQETQYF,TGTGCCAGCAGTTTACGTGTTTCGGGGTTGCAAGAGACCCAGTACTTC
NA,many,TRBJ2-5,TRBV9,CASSASDRQETQYF,TGTGCCAGCAGCGCGTCGGACAGACAAGAGACCCAGTACTTC
TRBD2,NA,TRBJ2-2,TRBV5-4,CASSPRGGRIGAGELFF,TGTGCCAGCAGCCCTAGGGGCGGGAGAATCGGGGCCGGGGAGCTGTTTTTT
TRBD1,many,TRBJ1-2,TRBV3-1,CASSRTGGVWGYTF,TGTGCCAGCAGCCGGACAGGGGGCGTATGGGGCTACACCTTC
NA,few,TRBJ2-7,TRBV28,CASSLPNRGAEQYF,TGTGCCAGCAGTTTACCTAACCGCGGGGCCGAGCAGTACTTC
NA,few,TRBJ1-2,TRBV30,CAWTRLGGYTF,TGTGCCTGGACGCGCTTGGGTGGCTACACCTTC
NA,many,TRBJ2-3,TRBV28,CASAKPPRSGTDTQYF,TGTGCCAGCGCCAAACCCCCTAGGAGTGGCACAGATACGCAGTATTTT
TRBD2,NA,TRBJ2-1,TRBV11-2,CASSLGSGRNNNEQFF,TGTGCCAGCAGCTTAGGTAGCGGGAGGAACAACAATGAGCAGTTCTTC
TRBD2,few,TRBJ2-7,TRBV27,CASGEPGTSVYEQYF,TGTGCCAGCGGAGAGCCCGGGACTAGCGTCTACGAGCAGTACTTC
TRBD2,many,TRBJ2-3,TRBV5-1,CASCYSGMTDTQYF,TGCGCCAGCTGCTATAGCGGGATGACAGATACGCAGTATTTT
NA,few,TRBJ2-2,TRBV5-1,CASSDTGELFF,TGCGCCAGCAGCGACACCGGGGAGCTGTTTTTT
NA,many,TRBJ2-7,TRBV3-1,CASSQDPLGPSSYEQYF,TGTGCCAGCAGCCAAGATCCCCTAGGGCCCTCCTCCTACGAGCAGTACTTC
TRBD1,NA,TRBJ2-7,TRBV7-2,CASSLAGTGQFEQYF,TGTGCCAGCAGCTTAGCCGGGACAGGGCAGTTCGAGCAGTACTTC
TRBD2,many,TRBJ2-7,TRBV2,CASSARTSGPLEQYF,TGTGCCAGCAGTGCCCGGACTAGCGGGCCTCTCGAGCAGTACTTC
NA,many,TRBJ1-2,TRBV18,CASSPGAAEGYTF,TGTGCCAGCTCCCCAGGGGCAGCGGAGGGCTACACCTTC
TRBD2,many,TRBJ2-1,TRBV5-1,CASSLNHAGGNSNEQFF,TGCGCCAGCAGCTTGAATCATGCGGGAGGGAACAGCAATGAGCAGTTCTTC
NA,NA,TRBJ2-1,TRBV10-3,CAISESGGHYNEQFF,TGTGCCATCAGTGAGTCTGGCGGGCACTACAATGAGCAGTTCTTC
TRBD2,NA,TRBJ2-1,TRBV6-2/TRBV6-3,CASSYSSGTSPSGLAGGKNNEQFF,TGTGCCAGCAGTTACTCGTCCGGGACAAGTCCATCGGGACTAGCGGGAGGAAAGAACAATGAGCAGTTCTTC
TRBD2,many,TRBJ2-7,TRBV11-2,CASSSVAGGLTGEQYF,TGTGCCAGCAGCTCCGTAGCGGGAGGCCTCACTGGCGAGCAGTACTTC
TRBD2,many,TRBJ2-7,TRBV2,CASSEASGPTYEQYF,TGTGCCAGCAGTGAGGCTAGCGGGCCAACCTACGAGCAGTACTTC
NA,many,TRBJ2-1,TRBV5-1,CASSPLRRNEQFF,TGCGCCAGCAGCCCTCTTAGGAGGAATGAGCAGTTCTTC
TRBD1,few,TRBJ2-7,TRBV2,CASVADRAYEQYF,TGTGCCAGCGTCGCGGACAGGGCCTACGAGCAGTACTTC
NA,many,TRBJ2-7,TRBV10-2,CASSQGGDEQYF,TGCGCCAGCTCGCAAGGGGGGGACGAGCAGTACTTC
TRBD1,NA,TRBJ1-5,TRBV20-1,CSAARGLQPQHF,TGCAGTGCTGCCAGGGGGCTTCAGCCCCAGCATTTT
TRBD1,many,TRBJ1-6,TRBV28,CASSPRQGARSPLHF,TGTGCCAGCAGTCCTCGCCAGGGGGCAAGATCACCCCTCCACTTT
TRBD1,many,TRBJ2-7,TRBV18,CASSLGQGTFYEQYF,TGTGCCAGCTCGCTTGGACAGGGGACGTTCTACGAGCAGTACTTC
NA,few,TRBJ2-5,TRBV11-3,CASSLAGEQETQYF,TGTGCCAGCAGCTTAGCAGGGGAACAAGAGACCCAGTACTTC
NA,many,TRBJ2-2,TRBV7-9,CALGRANTGELFF,TGTGCCCTGGGTAGAGCGAACACCGGGGAGCTGTTTTTT
NA,few,TRBJ1-1,TRBV19,CASSIDLLGARGEAFF,TGTGCCAGTAGTATAGATCTATTGGGGGCTCGGGGTGAAGCTTTCTTT
TRBD1,NA,TRBJ2-4,TRBV19,CASSQGATNIQYF,TGTGCCAGCTCACAGGGGGCGACGAACATTCAGTACTTC
NA,many,TRBJ1-5,TRBV28,CASSEQFRGNQPQHF,TGTGCCAGCTCCGAGCAGTTCCGGGGGAATCAGCCCCAGCATTTT
TRBD1,many,TRBJ1-6,TRBV30,CAWDRAPSPLHF,TGTGCCTGGGACAGGGCCCCTTCACCCCTCCACTTT
TRBD1,many,TRBJ1-5,TRBV28,CASRAGGDNQPQHF,TGTGCCAGCAGGGCAGGGGGCGACAATCAGCCCCAGCATTTT
NA,NA,TRBJ1-1,TRBV2,CASSEFGVLAEAFF,TGTGCCAGCAGTGAATTTGGGGTTCTGGCTGAAGCTTTCTTT
NA,NA,TRBJ2-1,TRBV20-1,CSASRSGPEQFF,TGCAGTGCTAGTCGTTCGGGGCCTGAGCAGTTCTTC
NA,NA,TRBJ2-7,TRBV5-5,CASSRGPGRSYEQYF,TGTGCCAGCAGCAGAGGTCCGGGACGGTCCTACGAGCAGTACTTC
NA,many,TRBJ1-1,TRBV28,CASSSGANTEAFF,TGTGCCAGCAGTTCCGGGGCAAACACTGAAGCTTTCTTT
TRBD1,many,TRBJ1-5,TRBV28,CASSLYTGGKQPQHF,TGTGCCAGCAGTTTGTACACAGGGGGCAAACAGCCCCAGCATTTT
TRBD1,NA,TRBJ1-5,TRBV28,CASSLEVGGTGGSQPQHF,TGTGCCAGCAGTTTAGAAGTAGGCGGGACAGGGGGCAGCCAGCCCCAGCATTTT
TRBD1,NA,TRBJ1-6,TRBV20-1,CSAKTNRGNSPLHF,TGCAGTGCTAAAACAAACAGGGGGAATTCACCCCTCCACTTT
NA,NA,TRBJ1-1,TRBV11-1,CASSFSGPMNTEAFF,TGTGCCAGCAGCTTTTCGGGCCCCATGAACACTGAAGCTTTCTTT
TRBD1,NA,TRBJ1-4,TRBV12-5,CASGVGQGYPNEKLFF,TGTGCTAGTGGTGTAGGACAGGGGTACCCTAATGAAAAACTGTTTTTT
TRBD1,many,TRBJ2-3,TRBV7-6,CASSPTGASTDTQYF,TGTGCCAGCAGCCCGACAGGGGCGAGCACAGATACGCAGTATTTT
TRBD2,few,TRBJ2-3,TRBV27,CATGTSGRSDTQYF,TGTGCCACCGGGACTAGCGGGAGGTCAGATACGCAGTATTTT
NA,NA,TRBJ1-4,TRBV11-2,CASSSRDSEKLFF,TGTGCCAGCAGCTCCCGGGACTCTGAAAAACTGTTTTTT